These 19 T cell receptor beta chains were sequenced from one sample in a study of CD8 T cells in Susac syndrome. Random hexamers were used to reverse transcribe roughly 0.5 to 1 ug of RNA. TCRdb recomputed calls from the immunoSEQ multiplex PCR reads with MiXCR, one row per CDR3 protein. Of about 430,000 distinct CDR3 sequences in the sample, about 85% were seen once. The specimen sequenced was CD8+ T cells from PBMCs. These receptors were taken from a human donor with multiple sclerosis.

The chain has TRBV6-5 and TRBJ1-5, with D possibly matching TRBD1 (6 bases). The CDR3 totals 17 residues. The germline V gene has CDR1 MNHEY and CDR2 SVGAGI. Trimming took 0 bases from V and 1 from J, leaving 13 bases between them. This CDR3 reads CASSYSRQEPSNQPQHF. The DNA for the CDR3 is TGTGCCAGCAGTTACTCACGACAGGAACCCAGCAATCAGCCCCAGCATTTT.

The chain couples TRBV28 to TRBJ2-7; D call uncertain. CDR1 and CDR2 (germline): MDHEN, SYDVKM. The CDR3 extends over 13 amino acids. With 7 bases removed from V and 2 bases from J, the gap between germline ends came to 12 bases. The CDR3 protein is CASKLPSTYEQYF. DNA for the CDR3: TGTGCCAGCAAATTACCCTCAACCTACGAGCAGTACTTC.

This sequence joins TRBV30 and TRBJ2-2; a weak D match, TRBD1 (5 bases). Germline CDR1 is GTSNPN and CDR2 is SVGIG (reference sequence). V dropped 3 bases and J dropped 8 bases, with 10 bases sitting between them. This CDR3 is 12 amino acids long. This CDR3 is CAWREGVGELFF. The CDR3 bases are TGTGCCTGGAGAGAAGGGGTGGGGGAGCTGTTTTTT.

The rearrangement joins TRBV27 to TRBJ2-1; D call uncertain. The V and J ends lost 3 bases and 5 bases respectively, with 11 bases between them. From germline, CDR1 is MNHEY and CDR2 SMNVEV (reference sequence). CDR3 length: 14 residues. In DNA form, the CDR3 reads TGTGCCAGCAGTTTCCTCGGCGGAAACAATGAGCAGTTCTTC. This translates into CASSFLGGNNEQFF.

This chain connects TRBV3-1 to TRBJ1-6; TRBD1 might be the D (6 bases). Germline CDR1 reads LGHDT; CDR2 reads YNNKEL (reference sequence). The CDR3 contains 14 residues. V was shortened by 0 bases and J by 9 bases, with 9 bases between the two germline ends. For the CDR3, the DNA is TGTGCCAGCAGCCAAGAACCGGGGGCTTCACCCCTCCACTTT. Translating gives CASSQEPGASPLHF.

This clonotype is a singleton in its sample. The rearrangement links TRBV27 to TRBJ1-2; 12 nucleotides align to TRBD1. The germline V gene has CDR1 MNHEY and CDR2 SMNVEV (reference sequence). The V segment lost 6 bases and the J segment 9 bases; nucleotides outside the gene matches: 8. The CDR3 contains 14 residues. Here the CDR3 reads CASSAGQGAPRYTF. Here the CDR3 DNA reads TGTGCCAGCAGCGCGGGACAGGGGGCTCCTCGCTACACCTTC.

V usage is TRBV20-1 and J usage is TRBJ1-2; tentative D call: TRBD1 (5 bases). CDR3 length: 14 amino acids. CDR1 is DFQATT and CDR2 is SNEGSKA in the germline V gene (reference sequence). The germline V and J ends were trimmed by 4 bases and 5 bases, with 17 bases remaining between them. The CDR3 reads CSAMTLEGLYGYTF. The DNA of the CDR3 is TGCAGTGCTATGACCCTCGAGGGGTTGTATGGCTACACCTTC.

The J gene is TRBJ1-5, the V gene TRBV19, with TRBD1 identical over 11 bases. The CDR3 is made up of 15 amino acids. The ends lost 9 bases at V and 6 bases at J; junction bases unmatched: 10. In germline, CDR1 is LNHDA, CDR2 SQIVND (reference sequence). CDR3 protein: CASRPDGQGAQPQHF. CDR3 DNA sequence: TGTGCCAGCAGGCCTGACGGACAGGGGGCTCAGCCCCAGCATTTT.

J is TRBJ1-1 and V is TRBV7-2, with 9 nucleotides matching TRBD1. The CDR3 covers 18 residues. Germline CDR1 reads SGHTA; CDR2 reads FQGNSA. J gave up 0 bases and V 5 bases, and 13 bases lay outside the gene matches. The chain's CDR3 is CASSVGRDRGKVNTEAFF. The CDR3 coding sequence is TGTGCCAGCAGCGTAGGACGTGACAGGGGGAAAGTGAACACTGAAGCTTTCTTT. The complete variable domain, with remaining parts taken from reference TRBV7-2 and TRBJ1-1, reads GAGVSQSPSNKVTEKGKDVELRCDPISGHTALYWYRQSLGQGLEFLIYFQGNSAPDKSGLPSDRFSAERTGGSVSTLTIQRTQQEDSAVYLCASSVGRDRGKVNTEAFFGQGTRLTVV.

This rearrangement joins TRBV5-8 to TRBJ2-7; D could derive from TRBD1 or TRBD2 (5 bases each). Germline V gene data show CDR1 as SGHTS and CDR2 as YDEGEE. Trimming shortened V by 4 bases and J by 6 bases, and 11 bases separated the two germline ends. This CDR3 is 12 amino acids long. For the CDR3, the DNA is TGTGCCAGCAGCCCGGGACCCTTCGAGCAGTACTTC. Its protein is CASSPGPFEQYF.

The chain uses TRBV4-1 and TRBJ2-1, with no clear D. V lost 6 bases and J lost 0, with 6 bases in between. CDR1 and CDR2 (germline): MGHRA, YSYEKL. The CDR3 is 13 residues long. This CDR3 reads CASRAYSYNEQFF. The CDR3 DNA is TGCGCCAGCAGGGCTTACTCCTACAATGAGCAGTTCTTC.

In its sample, this clonotype was seen a few times. The V gene is TRBV7-9, the J gene TRBJ1-1; D unclear. The length of the CDR3 is 15 residues. The germline CDR1 and CDR2 sequences are SEHNR and FQNEAQ (reference sequence). V lost 6 bases, J lost 6 bases, and 20 bases lay in between. CDR3 region: CASRPNLEYGSEAFF. The CDR3 nucleotides read TGTGCCAGCAGACCCAACCTGGAGTATGGGTCTGAAGCTTTCTTT. Supplemented by reference TRBV7-9 and TRBJ1-1, the full variable domain reads DTGVSQNPRHKITKRGQNVTFRCDPISEHNRLYWYRQTLGQGPEFLTYFQNEAQLEKSRLLSDRFSAERPKGSFSTLEIQRTEQGDSAMYLCASRPNLEYGSEAFFGQGTRLTVV.

The chain employs TRBV5-1 and TRBJ2-1; D is unresolved. The CDR3 runs to 18 residues. The germline V gene encodes CDR1 SGHRS and CDR2 YFSETQ. V lost 2 bases and J 5 bases, leaving 23 bases between the germline ends. DNA of the CDR3: TGCGCCAGCAGCTTATACGAGTTTCCCCGTGACTCGGACAATGAGCAGTTCTTC. This translates into CASSLYEFPRDSDNEQFF.

The chain is built from TRBV30 and TRBJ1-4; 7 nucleotides line up with TRBD1. Germline CDR1 and CDR2: GTSNPN and SVGIG (reference sequence). CDR3 length equals 15 residues. Trimming at V came to 3 bases and at J to 8 bases, leaving 12 bases not matched to a gene. The CDR3 DNA reads TGTGCCTGGAGAAAGAAGCGCAGGGGGGACGAAAAACTGTTTTTT. As protein: CAWRKKRRGDEKLFF. The full variable domain, with the rest looked up from reference TRBV30 and TRBJ1-4, is SQTIHQWPATLVQPVGSPLSLECTVEGTSNPNLYWYRQAAGRGLQLLFYSVGIGQISSEVPQNLSASRPQDRQFILSSKKLLLSDSGFYLCAWRKKRRGDEKLFFGSGTQLSVL.

CDR3 sequence: CASSVGRGNSYEQYF. The CDR3 DNA reads as TGTGCCAGCAGCGTTGGAAGGGGGAACTCCTACGAGCAGTACTTC. V and J are TRBV7-9 and TRBJ2-7; D perhaps matches TRBD1 (6 bases). CDR1 and CDR2 (germline): SEHNR, FQNEAQ (reference sequence). This CDR3 region has 15 residues. V dropped 5 bases and J dropped 0 bases, with 14 bases sitting between them.

This clonotype was seen a handful of times. V and J are TRBV29-1 and TRBJ2-2, with a possible D match to TRBD2 (5 bases). Germline V gene lookup returns CDR1 SQVTM and CDR2 ANQGSEA. Trimming took off 6 bases at V and 6 bases at J, with 14 bases between the two ends. This CDR3 contains 13 residues. CDR3 sequence (DNA): TGCAGCGTCGGGATAAAGGGAGCCGGGGAGCTGTTTTTT. Translating gives CSVGIKGAGELFF.

The chain carries TRBV12-5 and TRBJ1-5, with TRBD1 matching 8 bases. The CDR3 sequence is 14 residues long. Germline CDR1 is LGHNT and CDR2 is FRNRAP. V lost 1 base to trimming and J lost 5 bases; unmatched junction nucleotides: 1. DNA of the CDR3: TGTGCTAGTGGTTTGGGCAGGGGGCATCAGCCCCAGCATTTT. Translated, it gives CASGLGRGHQPQHF.

V gene TRBV7-6 combines with J gene TRBJ2-3; D remains unclear. Germline loops: CDR1 SGHVS, CDR2 FNYEAQ. The V end was cut by 1 base, the J end by 0 bases, with 8 bases between. The CDR3 extends over 15 amino acids. CDR3 region: CASSLEGASTDTQYF. The DNA for the CDR3 is TGTGCCAGCAGCTTAGAAGGAGCTAGCACAGATACGCAGTATTTT. Filled out from reference TRBV7-6 and TRBJ2-3, the complete variable domain reads GAGVSQSPRYKVTKRGQDVALRCDPISGHVSLYWYRQALGQGPEFLTYFNYEAQQDKSGLPNDRFSAERPEGSISTLTIQRTEQRDSAMYRCASSLEGASTDTQYFGPGTRLTVL.

The rearrangement links TRBV20-1 to TRBJ2-7; 7 nucleotides line up with TRBD2. Germline V gives CDR1 DFQATT, CDR2 SNEGSKA (reference sequence). V lost 0 bases, J lost 0 bases, and 8 bases stayed unmatched. The CDR3 covers 16 residues. Here the CDR3 reads CSARDGTSAYSYEQYF. The DNA for the CDR3 is TGCAGTGCTAGAGATGGAACTAGCGCTTACTCCTACGAGCAGTACTTC.